This T cell receptor beta chain was retrieved from a study of control samples from healthy donors and cancer patients. Trimming took off 5 bases at V and 2 bases at J, with 4 bases between the two ends. CDR1 and CDR2 (germline): SGHNT, YYREEE (reference sequence). The CDR3 extends over 11 amino acids. Clones were read by immunoSEQ multiplex PCR, and TCRdb kept only the in-frame ones, dropping some. The sample shows about 110,000 clones, about 80% of them seen only once. The sequence was obtained from a man between 18 and 29 years old in good health. The sample comprised blood. The chain carries TRBV5-4 and TRBJ1-1, with D hard to call. As DNA, the CDR3 is TGTGCCAGCAGTGACAACACTGAAGCTTTCTTT. This gives the protein CASSDNTEAFF. Using reference TRBV5-4 and TRBJ1-1 for the parts outside the CDR3, the full variable domain is ETGVTQSPTHLIKTRGQQVTLRCSSQSGHNTVSWYQQALGQGPQFIFQYYREEENGRGNFPPRFSGLQFPNYSSELNVNALELDDSALYLCASSDNTEAFFGQGTRLTVV.